A selection of T cell receptor beta chains follows, all from one sample in a study of blood T cell repertoires in COVID-19. Sequencing used immunoSEQ multiplex PCR; TCRdb keeps in-frame clones, though not all of them. The data contain over 60,000 clones, around 84% of them singletons. The material sequenced was peripheral blood. The source is a man aged 65-85 years with active or convalescent COVID-19. CDR3s include the opening cysteine and the closing phenylalanine or tryptophan. A D gene is named only where the DNA matches it firmly. The listing skips clone size in some rows; elsewhere it reads once, few, many or a size class.

size: .
V: TRBV5-1
D: TRBD2
J: TRBJ2-3
CDR3: CASKLMAGGGDTQYF
DNA: TGCGCCAGCAAGTTAATGGCGGGAGGAGGAGATACGCAGTATTTT

size: .
V: TRBV28
D: TRBD1
J: TRBJ2-7
CDR3: CASRPGTGAPYEQYF
DNA: TGTGCCAGCAGACCGGGGACAGGGGCACCCTACGAGCAGTACTTC

size: once
V: TRBV7-9
D: .
J: TRBJ1-1
CDR3: CASSLGRAGDTEAFF
DNA: TGTGCCAGCAGCTTAGGTAGGGCCGGGGACACTGAAGCTTTCTTT

size: .
V: TRBV30
D: .
J: TRBJ1-6
CDR3: CAWRGANSPLHF
DNA: TGTGCCTGGAGGGGGGCTAATTCACCCCTCCACTTT

size: .
V: TRBV29-1
D: .
J: TRBJ2-7
CDR3: CSVLVADSYEQYF
DNA: TGCAGCGTCCTGGTAGCAGACTCCTACGAGCAGTACTTC

size: .
V: TRBV29-1
D: TRBD1
J: TRBJ2-7
CDR3: CSVRQGATYEQYF
DNA: TGCAGCGTCCGACAGGGGGCCACCTACGAGCAGTACTTC

size: .
V: TRBV28
D: TRBD2
J: TRBJ2-3
CDR3: CASSPAAGGQGGVDTQYF
DNA: TGTGCCAGCAGCCCAGCGGCGGGAGGCCAAGGCGGTGTAGATACGCAGTATTTT

size: .
V: TRBV18
D: TRBD2
J: TRBJ2-1
CDR3: CASSQSRTSGSSYNEQFF
DNA: TGTGCCAGCTCACAATCCCGGACTAGCGGGAGCTCCTACAATGAGCAGTTCTTC

size: .
V: TRBV10-3
D: .
J: TRBJ2-2
CDR3: CATQGDTGELFF
DNA: TGTGCCACACAGGGAGACACCGGGGAGCTGTTTTTT

size: .
V: TRBV19
D: .
J: TRBJ1-5
CDR3: CASSVTRDQPQHF
DNA: TGTGCCAGTAGTGTAACGCGGGATCAGCCCCAGCATTTT

size: .
V: TRBV7-3
D: TRBD2
J: TRBJ2-1
CDR3: CASSLTSSGTYNEQFF
DNA: TGTGCCAGCAGCTTAACATCGAGCGGGACCTACAATGAGCAGTTCTTC

size: .
V: TRBV4-2
D: .
J: TRBJ2-1
CDR3: CASSQYGSSRNEQFF
DNA: TGTGCCAGCAGCCAATACGGGAGTTCGCGGAATGAGCAGTTCTTC

size: .
V: TRBV28
D: .
J: TRBJ1-3
CDR3: CASSVARAAGNTIYF
DNA: TGTGCCAGCAGTGTAGCTCGCGCCGCGGGAAACACCATATATTTT

size: .
V: TRBV6-5
D: TRBD1
J: TRBJ2-7
CDR3: CASSYKPGQSYEQYF
DNA: TGTGCCAGCAGTTACAAACCGGGACAGTCCTACGAGCAGTACTTC

size: .
V: TRBV7-3
D: .
J: TRBJ2-2
CDR3: CASSRETGELFF
DNA: TGTGCCAGCAGCCGGGAGACCGGGGAGCTGTTTTTT

size: .
V: TRBV5-6
D: TRBD1
J: TRBJ2-2
CDR3: CASSLFFGTGVTGELFF
DNA: TGTGCCAGCAGCTTGTTTTTCGGGACAGGGGTAACCGGGGAGCTGTTTTTT

size: .
V: TRBV19
D: .
J: TRBJ1-1
CDR3: CASSIREGNTEAFF
DNA: TGTGCCAGTAGTATTAGGGAGGGGAACACTGAAGCTTTCTTT

size: .
V: TRBV30
D: .
J: TRBJ1-3
CDR3: CAWSPGFGNTIYF
DNA: TGTGCCTGGAGTCCAGGGTTCGGAAACACCATATATTTT

size: .
V: TRBV9
D: TRBD1
J: TRBJ1-4
CDR3: CASSVGLVGQGREKLFF
DNA: TGTGCCAGCAGCGTAGGACTCGTGGGACAGGGAAGAGAAAAACTGTTTTTT

size: .
V: TRBV5-1
D: .
J: TRBJ1-1
CDR3: CASSLGQGTNTEAFF
DNA: TGCGCCAGCAGCTTGGGTCAGGGAACGAACACTGAAGCTTTCTTT

size: .
V: TRBV3-1/TRBV3-2
D: .
J: TRBJ1-6
CDR3: CASSAQDYNSPLHF
DNA: TGTGCCAGCAGCGCCCAGGATTATAATTCACCCCTCCACTTT

size: .
V: TRBV19
D: .
J: TRBJ1-3
CDR3: CASSVGGTGNTIYF
DNA: TGTGCCAGTAGTGTCGGGGGAACTGGAAACACCATATATTTT

size: once
V: TRBV19
D: .
J: TRBJ1-6
CDR3: CASSIGGPKNSPLHF
DNA: TGTGCCAGTAGTATAGGTGGGCCGAAAAATTCACCCCTCCACTTT

size: few
V: TRBV9
D: TRBD2
J: TRBJ2-5
CDR3: CASSVDTSGRSWETQYF
DNA: TGTGCCAGCAGCGTAGACACTAGCGGGAGATCATGGGAGACCCAGTACTTC

size: .
V: TRBV5-1
D: .
J: TRBJ1-1
CDR3: CASRSGTLVPNTEAFF
DNA: TGCGCCAGCAGGTCCGGGACACTGGTTCCGAACACTGAAGCTTTCTTT

size: .
V: TRBV28
D: .
J: TRBJ1-5
CDR3: CASSWSSNQPQHF
DNA: TGTGCCAGCAGCTGGAGCAGCAATCAGCCCCAGCATTTT